The clone carrying this TCR beta chain was observed a few times. These data are taken from a study of human T cells and chemical hapten exposure. A single record per CDR3 protein comes from TCRdb applying MiXCR to the RACE reads. The repertoire holds approximately 89,000 distinct CDR3 sequences, with about 10% as singletons. The germline V and J ends were trimmed by 1 base and 0 bases, with 7 bases remaining between them. The length of the CDR3 is 14 residues. CDR1 is SGHRS and CDR2 is YFSETQ in the germline V gene. The time point is: patch test 2, 6 weeks after DPC sensitization. Treatment: therapeutic diphenylcyclopropenone sensitization with weekly scalp DPC.

The specimen was whole blood, collected in connection with sensitization to the hapten diphenylcyclopropenone (DPC). This clonotype was obtained from a young woman with alopecia areata. Some clones in this sample may be carry-over from other donors' samples. This chain links TRBV5-1 with TRBJ1-1, with D perhaps TRBD1 (6 bases). The CDR3 protein is CASSLQGMNTEAFF. The DNA for the CDR3 is TGCGCCAGCAGCTTGCAGGGGATGAACACTGAAGCTTTCTTT.